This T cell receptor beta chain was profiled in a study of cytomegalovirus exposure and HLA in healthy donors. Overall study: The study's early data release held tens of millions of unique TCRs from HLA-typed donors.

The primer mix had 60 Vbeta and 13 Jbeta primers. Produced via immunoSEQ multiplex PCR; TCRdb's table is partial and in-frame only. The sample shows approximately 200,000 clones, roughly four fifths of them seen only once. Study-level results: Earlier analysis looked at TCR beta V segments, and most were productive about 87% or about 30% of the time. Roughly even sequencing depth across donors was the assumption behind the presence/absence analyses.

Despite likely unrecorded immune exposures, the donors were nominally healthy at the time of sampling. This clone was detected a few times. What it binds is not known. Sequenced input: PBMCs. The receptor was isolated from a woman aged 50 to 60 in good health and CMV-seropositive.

The CDR3 loop reads CASSPLSQDEKLFF. The CDR3 coding sequence is TGTGCCAGCTCACCACTATCGCAGGATGAAAAACTGTTTTTT. This chain uses TRBV18 with TRBJ1-4; D call uncertain. The CDR3 runs to 14 residues. With 1 base removed from V and 6 bases from J, the gap between germline ends came to 9 bases. Germline CDR1 reads KGHSH; CDR2 reads LQKENI.